This TCR beta chain was captured by sequencing in a study of cytotoxic CD8 clonotypes in ibrutinib-treated CLL. Findings of the study overall: Clonality (at baseline) was higher than in age-matched healthy donors and tracked circulating CD8+ T-cell counts.

The method was immunoSEQ multiplex PCR; TCRdb's version includes in-frame clones alone and lacks a portion of them. Of roughly 51,000 clones listed, 53% are singletons. Comments on this clone: The antigen remains undetermined.

This receptor was obtained from a human donor with chronic lymphocytic leukemia. The source was PBMCs, collected after 12 months of ibrutinib treatment.

The CDR3 reads CASSGTLGAASIEPQHF. CDR3 DNA: TGTGCCAGCAGTGGGACCCTAGGGGCAGCTTCGATCGAGCCCCAGCATTTT. The chain links TRBV6-1 to TRBJ1-5; weak D call: TRBD1 (5 bases). The CDR3 has 17 amino acids. V lost 4 bases, J lost 8 bases, and 24 bases lay in between. Germline-derived CDR1 and CDR2 are MNHNS and SASEGT.